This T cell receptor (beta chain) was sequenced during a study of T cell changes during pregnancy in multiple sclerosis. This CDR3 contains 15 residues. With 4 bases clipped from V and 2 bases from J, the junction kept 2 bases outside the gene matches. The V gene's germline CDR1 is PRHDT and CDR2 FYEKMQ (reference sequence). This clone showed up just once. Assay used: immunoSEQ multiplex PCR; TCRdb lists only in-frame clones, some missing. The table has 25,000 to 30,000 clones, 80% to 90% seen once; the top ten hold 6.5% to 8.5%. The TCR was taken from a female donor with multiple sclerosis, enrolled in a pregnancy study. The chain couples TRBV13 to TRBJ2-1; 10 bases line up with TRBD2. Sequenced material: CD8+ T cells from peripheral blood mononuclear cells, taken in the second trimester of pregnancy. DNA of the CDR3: TGTGCCAGCAGCTCGGGACTAGCGCCCTACAATGAGCAGTTCTTC. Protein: CASSSGLAPYNEQFF.